What follows are 13 T cell receptor beta chains derived from one specimen sequenced in a study of blood T cell repertoires in COVID-19. Profiling relied on immunoSEQ multiplex PCR, and the TCRdb table lists in-frame clones only, not all of them. This sample yields fewer than 70,000 clones, of which roughly 85% are seen a single time; approximately 25% belongs to the top ten. The sequenced sample consisted of peripheral blood. The source is a man aged 45-60 years with acute or convalescent COVID-19.

The chain uses TRBV5-1 and TRBJ2-5, with 11 bases lining up with TRBD2. There are 16 residues in the CDR3. V lost 3 bases to trimming and J lost 1 base; unmatched junction nucleotides: 5. CDR1 is SGHRS, CDR2 YFSETQ, per germline. CDR3 in amino acids: CASSYTLAGGQETQYF. For the CDR3, the DNA is TGCGCCAGCAGCTACACCCTAGCGGGGGGCCAAGAGACCCAGTACTTC. The complete variable domain, with remaining parts taken from reference TRBV5-1 and TRBJ2-5, reads KAGVTQTPRYLIKTRGQQVTLSCSPISGHRSVSWYQQTPGQGLQFLFEYFSETQRNKGNFPGRFSGRQFSNSRSEMNVSTLELGDSALYLCASSYTLAGGQETQYFGPGTRLLVL.

The rearrangement links TRBV7-2 to TRBJ2-1; tentative D call: TRBD1 (5 bases). V lost 2 bases and J lost 2, with 10 bases in between. CDR1 is SGHTA, CDR2 FQGNSA, per germline. The CDR3 is 15 amino acids. CDR3 loop: CASSLSMGPYNEQFF. CDR3 bases: TGTGCCAGCAGCTTAAGTATGGGGCCCTACAATGAGCAGTTCTTC.

J is TRBJ1-3 and V is TRBV12-3 or TRBV12-4; D not certain. Trimming took 10 bases from V and 2 from J, leaving 12 bases between them. CDR3 length: 13 amino acids. This CDR3 is CATKTETGNTIYF. The CDR3, as DNA: TGTGCCACCAAGACGGAGACTGGAAACACCATATATTTT.

The rearrangement uses TRBV7-3 and TRBJ2-3; 8 nucleotides line up with TRBD2. Germline CDR1 SGHTA, CDR2 FQGTGA. The CDR3 has 14 residues. The V and J ends lost 3 bases and 6 bases, in that order; junction bases with no gene match: 5. In nucleotides, the CDR3 is TGTGCCAGCAGCTTCGGGGGGGGCCCGGATACGCAGTATTTT. Translated, it gives CASSFGGGPDTQYF.

This rearrangement joins TRBV6-2 or TRBV6-3 to TRBJ1-6, with D perhaps matching TRBD1 (6 bases). Per the germline V gene, CDR1 is MNHEY and CDR2 is SVGEGT. This CDR3 contains 16 residues. The V end was cut by 2 bases, the J end by 5 bases, with 13 bases between. The CDR3 DNA is TGTGCCAGCAGTTACGGGGGAGCAGGGGATAATTCACCCCTCCACTTT. This gives the protein CASSYGGAGDNSPLHF.

The chain uses TRBV30 and TRBJ2-3, with 10 bases lining up with TRBD1. This CDR3 is 13 amino acids long. V gave up 8 bases and J gave up 6 bases; unmatched junction bases: 8. In germline, CDR1 is GTSNPN, CDR2 SVGIG (reference sequence). CDR3: CARSAGQGDTQYF. As DNA, the CDR3 is TGTGCCCGCAGTGCGGGACAGGGGGATACGCAGTATTTT.

In DNA, the CDR3 is TGTGCCAGCAGCAAAGGGACAGGCGACTACTCTGGGGCCAACGTCCTGACTTTC. Protein product: CASSKGTGDYSGANVLTF. The chain employs TRBV5-4 and TRBJ2-6; 8 bases match TRBD1. Germline V gene lookup returns CDR1 SGHNT and CDR2 YYREEE (reference sequence). V lost 4 bases to trimming and J lost 0 bases; unmatched junction nucleotides: 9. The CDR3 contains 18 residues.

The CDR3, as DNA: TGTGCCAGCAGCTTGCAGCAAGGGGGCAGGACAGATACGCAGTATTTT. Translation gives CASSLQQGGRTDTQYF. V usage is TRBV5-5 and J usage is TRBJ2-3; 7 bases align to TRBD1. The V segment lost 1 base and the J segment 3 bases; nucleotides outside the gene matches: 8. Germline V gene data show CDR1 as SGHKS and CDR2 as YYEKEE (reference sequence). CDR3 length: 16 residues. Full variable domain (rest looked up from reference TRBV5-5 and TRBJ2-3): DAGVTQSPTHLIKTRGQQVTLRCSPISGHKSVSWYQQVLGQGPQFIFQYYEKEERGRGNFPDRFSARQFPNYSSELNVNALLLGDSALYLCASSLQQGGRTDTQYFGPGTRLTVL.

V is TRBV24-1 and J is TRBJ2-1; possibly TRBD1 for D (8 bases). Between the trimmed V and J ends, which lost 4 bases and 8 bases, there was a span of 23 bases. There are 17 residues in the CDR3. Germline CDR1 reads KGHDR; CDR2 reads SFDVKD. The CDR3 loop is CATSEPGGTGRRDEQFF. The CDR3 DNA follows: TGTGCCACCAGTGAGCCCGGGGGGACAGGCCGGCGGGATGAGCAGTTCTTC.

This clone was seen once. The gene calls are TRBV4-1 and TRBJ2-5; possibly TRBD2 for D (6 bases). Germline V gene lookup returns CDR1 MGHRA and CDR2 YSYEKL. The CDR3 runs to 17 residues. V gave up 2 bases and J gave up 3 bases, with 19 bases separating them. The CDR3 DNA sequence: TGCGCCAGCAGCCAAAGGAACTTCCGGGACTCCGAAGAGACCCAGTACTTC. Its translation is CASSQRNFRDSEETQYF.

The chain carries TRBV11-3 and TRBJ2-2; D possibly corresponds to TRBD2 (5 bases). CDR1 SGHNT and CDR2 YENEEA come from the germline V gene. This CDR3 region has 13 residues. V was pared by 5 bases and J by 4 bases, with 8 bases between. The CDR3 sequence: CASSASPTGELFF. For the CDR3, the DNA is TGTGCCAGCAGCGCTAGCCCCACCGGGGAGCTGTTTTTT.

The chain recombines TRBV19 with TRBJ1-1, with a tentative D call TRBD1 (5 bases). Trimming took off 4 bases at V and 0 bases at J, with 6 bases between the two ends. CDR3 length equals 13 residues. Germline V lookup: CDR1 LNHDA, CDR2 SQIVND (reference sequence). The CDR3 reads CASSKDMNTEAFF. CDR3 nucleotide sequence: TGTGCCAGTAGTAAGGACATGAACACTGAAGCTTTCTTT.

This clone has ten or more counts. The chain is built from TRBV9 and TRBJ1-2; perhaps TRBD1 as D (5 bases). Trimming shortened V by 4 bases and J by 10 bases, and 14 bases separated the two germline ends. The CDR3 is made up of 12 amino acids. The germline gives CDR1 SGDLS, CDR2 YYNGEE. In nucleotides, the CDR3 is TGTGCCAGCAGCACCCAAGACAGAATCTACACCTTC. Translated, it gives CASSTQDRIYTF.